This entry describes one T cell receptor (beta chain). The antigen is undetermined. The data originate from a study of blood T cells in healthy people across ages. Germline CDR1 and CDR2: KGHSH and LQKENI. The CDR3 loop spans 17 amino acids. V lost 0 bases and J 0 bases, leaving 12 bases between the germline ends. A second PCR, run for 7 to 11 cycles, used a sample-barcoded 5' primer plus a J-beta primer mix. TCRdb fed the 5' RACE reads into MiXCR, producing one record per CDR3 protein. The table lists about 650,000 distinct CDR3 sequences, approximately 52% of them singletons. The study, taken as a whole, reports: Per million T cells, the diversity of TCR beta decreased roughly linearly as age advanced.

The receptor's source is a woman of 80 years or more in good health. Source material: blood. This chain connects TRBV18 to TRBJ2-1; D unresolved. The CDR3 bases are TGTGCCAGCTCACCACCCAGTGGGTCGGGCTCCTACAATGAGCAGTTCTTC. Its protein product is CASSPPSGSGSYNEQFF.